The 3 T cell receptor beta chains listed next were all sequenced from one sample in a study of cytomegalovirus exposure and HLA in healthy donors. The primer mix had 60 Vbeta and 13 Jbeta primers. Repertoires were generated with immunoSEQ multiplex PCR, while TCRdb's copy carries only in-frame clones and drops some. The data hold around 170,000 clones, with over 65% observed a single time. Sequenced sample: PBMCs. The origin of the receptors is a man in his late teens or twenties in good health and CMV-seronegative.

The V and J genes are TRBV5-1 and TRBJ2-7; maybe TRBD1 (6 bases). The germline V gene has CDR1 SGHRS and CDR2 YFSETQ. V lost 3 bases and J lost 2, with 9 bases in between. The CDR3 has 13 amino acids. CDR3 region: CASSYGGAYEQYF. DNA for the CDR3: TGCGCCAGCAGCTATGGGGGCGCCTACGAGCAGTACTTC.

The chain recombines TRBV7-2 with TRBJ2-1, with 14 bases identical to TRBD2. With V trimmed by 5 bases and J by 4 bases, 4 bases remained unmatched. Germline V gene sequence: CDR1 SGHTA, CDR2 FQGNSA. This CDR3 has 16 residues. The chain's CDR3 is CASSPGTSGRYNEQFF. The CDR3 DNA reads TGTGCCAGCAGCCCCGGGACTAGCGGGAGATACAATGAGCAGTTCTTC.

This clone has only a few counts. This chain uses TRBV6-5 with TRBJ2-7; TRBD1 might be the D (5 bases). This CDR3 is built from 14 residues. V lost 6 bases, J lost 2 bases, and 14 bases lay in between. The germline gives CDR1 MNHEY, CDR2 SVGAGI. CDR3 sequence (DNA): TGTGCCAGCAGGCTATCTGACAGAGCCTACGAGCAGTACTTC. This translates into CASRLSDRAYEQYF.